The 2 T cell receptor beta chains below all came from one sample that was sequenced in a study of cytomegalovirus exposure and HLA in healthy donors. 13 Jbeta primers and 60 Vbeta primers were used for the PCR. Profiled with immunoSEQ multiplex PCR; TCRdb holds only in-frame clones, not every one. The table lists about 210,000 clones, under 85% of them singletons, with roughly 10% in the top ten. Sequenced: PBMCs. The receptor set was obtained from a woman aged 50 to 60 in good health and CMV-seropositive.

The chain links TRBV30 to TRBJ1-1; 8 bases line up with TRBD1. The V segment lost 2 bases and the J segment 1 base; nucleotides outside the gene matches: 3. The CDR3 loop spans 14 amino acids. CDR1 is GTSNPN, CDR2 SVGIG, per germline (reference sequence). The CDR3, as DNA: TGTGCCTGGAGTCGCGGGACAGGGAACACTGAAGCTTTCTTT. As protein: CAWSRGTGNTEAFF.

V usage is TRBV11-1 and J usage is TRBJ2-1; 8 bases agree with TRBD2. With V trimmed by 3 bases and J by 10 bases, 8 bases remained unmatched. This CDR3 is 14 amino acids long. Germline assignment: CDR1 SGHAT and CDR2 FQDESV (reference sequence). CDR3 protein: CASSLGLAGPEQFF. In DNA, the CDR3 is TGTGCCAGCAGCTTGGGCCTAGCGGGCCCCGAGCAGTTCTTC.